What follows is one T cell receptor (beta chain) and its context. Its antigen is still unknown. A linear amplification protocol produced the TCR libraries from 450 to 500 ng of total RNA. In the authors' methods: From roughly 5 healthy donors, some 80,000 rearranged TCR alpha transcripts were sequenced. TCRdb passed the reads through MiXCR, listing each CDR3 protein once. The V and J calls reflect TCRdb's pipeline rather than the authors' work. Among about 180,000 distinct CDR3 sequences listed, nearly 75% were seen once. This specimen belongs to a study of healthy donors' naive CD4 and CD8 T cells. Overall study: Three donor age groups were sampled: 20-25, 40-50 and 60-70 years; half female.

CDR1 is MNHNY and CDR2 is SVGAGI in the germline V gene (reference sequence). The CDR3 sequence is 15 residues long. The V end lost 0 bases, the J end lost 2 bases, and 7 bases lay between the germline ends. Sorting defined naive CD4+ as CD4+CD8-CD45RO-CD45RA+ and naive CD8+ as CD8+CD4-CD45RA+CD27bright. Findings and limits, study-wide: Naive CD4+ and CD8+ cells reportedly differed in usage of most V and J genes.

The material sequenced was naive CD4+ and CD8+ T cells sorted from blood, pooled from several donors. This sequence was found in a pool of human donors in good health; the sample pools cells from several healthy donors. This sequence joins TRBV6-6 and TRBJ2-2, with D possibly TRBD2 on 6 matching bases. The CDR3 sequence is CASSYSSGNTGELFF. The CDR3, as DNA: TGTGCCAGCAGTTACTCTAGCGGTAACACCGGGGAGCTGTTTTTT.